This TCR beta chain came from a study of blood T cells in healthy people across ages. This clonotype was detected many times. A sample-barcoded 5' primer and a J-beta primer mix were used in a second PCR of about 7 to 11 cycles. MiXCR, run by TCRdb on the 5' RACE reads, gives a single entry per CDR3 protein. The sample holds about 640,000 distinct CDR3 sequences, about 30% seen once. Germline-derived CDR1 and CDR2 are MDHEN and SYDVKM. CDR3 length: 15 residues. Between the trimmed V and J ends, which lost 3 bases and 7 bases, there was a span of 18 bases. This clonotype was obtained from a woman of 80 years or more in good health. V and J are TRBV28 and TRBJ2-5; D is possibly TRBD2 (6 bases). The specimen sequenced was blood. The CDR3 loop reads CASSFGRQSGGTQYF. As DNA, the CDR3 is TGTGCCAGCAGTTTCGGACGGCAGTCCGGGGGGACCCAGTACTTC.